This T cell receptor beta chain is from a study of T cell responses to AZD1222 COVID-19 vaccine. Points from the study as a whole: Samples come after the peak T cell response, not at day 14. A mostly white British donor set with more females was recruited, and clonal diversity was possibly underestimated. Spike was spanned by vaccine-associated CD4 TCRs, which were dominant at 160-218 and 743-854.

About this clone: The antigen is unknown.

The CDR3 has 16 amino acids. Trimming left V 3 bases short and J 4 bases short, with 16 bases between. The V gene's germline CDR1 is KGHSH and CDR2 LQKENI. Generated by immunoSEQ multiplex PCR, the TCRdb table keeps only in-frame clones and is missing some. The repertoire holds 120,000 to 150,000 clones, with 82% as singletons. Specimen: peripheral blood, collected on day 0 of MenACWY control vaccination. The V and J genes are TRBV18 and TRBJ2-1; D possibly corresponds to TRBD2 (7 bases). This clonotype was sampled from an adult in good health. CDR3 DNA: TGTGCCAGCTCACCCGGTGGAGGGGGGGTGTACAATGAGCAGTTCTTC. This gives the protein CASSPGGGGVYNEQFF. The full variable domain, completed using reference TRBV18 and TRBJ2-1, is NAGVMQNPRHLVRRRGQEARLRCSPMKGHSHVYWYRQLPEEGLKFMVYLQKENIIDESGMPKERFSAEFPKEGPSILRIQQVVRGDSAAYFCASSPGGGGVYNEQFFGPGTRLTVL.